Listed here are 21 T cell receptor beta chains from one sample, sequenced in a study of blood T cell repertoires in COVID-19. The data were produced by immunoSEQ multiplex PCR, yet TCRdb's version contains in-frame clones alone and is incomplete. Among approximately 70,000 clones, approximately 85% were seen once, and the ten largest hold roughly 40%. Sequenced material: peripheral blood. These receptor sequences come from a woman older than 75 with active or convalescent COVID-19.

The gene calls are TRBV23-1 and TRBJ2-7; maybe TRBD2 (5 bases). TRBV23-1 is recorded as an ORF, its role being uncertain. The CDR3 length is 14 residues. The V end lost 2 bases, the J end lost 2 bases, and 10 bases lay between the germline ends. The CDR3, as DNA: TGCGCCAGCAGTCAAAGAGGGTCCCCCTACGAGCAGTACTTC. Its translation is CASSQRGSPYEQYF.

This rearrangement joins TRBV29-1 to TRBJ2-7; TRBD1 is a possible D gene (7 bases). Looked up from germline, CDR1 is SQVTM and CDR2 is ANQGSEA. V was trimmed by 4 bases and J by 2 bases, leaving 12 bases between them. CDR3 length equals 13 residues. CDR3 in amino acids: CSVAGGGPYEQYF. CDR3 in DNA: TGCAGCGTTGCAGGAGGGGGCCCCTACGAGCAGTACTTC.

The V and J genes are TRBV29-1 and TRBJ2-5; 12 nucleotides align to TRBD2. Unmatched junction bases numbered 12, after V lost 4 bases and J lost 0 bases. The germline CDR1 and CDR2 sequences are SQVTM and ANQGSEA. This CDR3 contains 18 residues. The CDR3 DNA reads TGCAGCGTTGGATTGGTGCTAGCGGGGGGGGTGTACCAAGAGACCCAGTACTTC. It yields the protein CSVGLVLAGGVYQETQYF.

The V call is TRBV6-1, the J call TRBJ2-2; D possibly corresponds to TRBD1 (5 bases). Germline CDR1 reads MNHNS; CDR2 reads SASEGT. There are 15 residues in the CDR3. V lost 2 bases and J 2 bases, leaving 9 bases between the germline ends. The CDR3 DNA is TGTGCCAGCAGTGAATGGACAACCAACACCGGGGAGCTGTTTTTT. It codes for CASSEWTTNTGELFF.

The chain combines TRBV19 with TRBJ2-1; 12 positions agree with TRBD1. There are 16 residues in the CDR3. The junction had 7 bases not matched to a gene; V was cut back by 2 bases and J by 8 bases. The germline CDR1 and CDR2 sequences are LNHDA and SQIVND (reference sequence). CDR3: CASSIIGTGGLYEQFF. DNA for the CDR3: TGTGCCAGTAGTATAATCGGGACAGGGGGCCTGTATGAGCAGTTCTTC. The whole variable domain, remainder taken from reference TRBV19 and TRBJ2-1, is DGGITQSPKYLFRKEGQNVTLSCEQNLNHDAMYWYRQDPGQGLRLIYYSQIVNDFQKGDIAEGYSVSREKKESFPLTVTSAQKNPTAFYLCASSIIGTGGLYEQFFGPGTRLTVL.

The CDR3 DNA sequence: TGTGCCAGCAGTTCCCCCCCCCTAGTTTCTGAGCAGTTCTTC. This translates into CASSSPPLVSEQFF. The V call is TRBV28, the J call TRBJ2-1, with D hard to call. The V gene's germline CDR1 is MDHEN and CDR2 SYDVKM. The CDR3 covers 14 residues. Trimming stripped 4 bases from V and 9 bases from J, with 16 bases between.

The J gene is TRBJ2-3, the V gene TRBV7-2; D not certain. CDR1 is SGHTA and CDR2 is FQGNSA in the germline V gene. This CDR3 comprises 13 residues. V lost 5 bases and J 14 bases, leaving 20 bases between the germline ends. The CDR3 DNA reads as TGTGCCAGCAGCGCAAACCGGGTCTCAGAGGCGTATTTT. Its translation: CASSANRVSEAYF.

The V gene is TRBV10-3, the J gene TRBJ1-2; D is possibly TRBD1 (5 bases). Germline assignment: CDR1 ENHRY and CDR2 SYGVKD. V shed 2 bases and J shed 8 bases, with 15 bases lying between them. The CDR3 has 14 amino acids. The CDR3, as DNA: TGTGCCATCAGTGAGATCGTTGGGGGGGAGGGCTACACCTTC. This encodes CAISEIVGGEGYTF.

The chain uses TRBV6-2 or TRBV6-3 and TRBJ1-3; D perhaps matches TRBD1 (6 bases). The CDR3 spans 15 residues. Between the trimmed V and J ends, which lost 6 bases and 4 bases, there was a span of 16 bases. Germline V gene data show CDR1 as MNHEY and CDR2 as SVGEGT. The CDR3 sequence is CASSLQGSAGNTIYF. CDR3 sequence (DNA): TGTGCCAGCAGCCTCCAGGGGTCCGCAGGAAACACCATATATTTT.

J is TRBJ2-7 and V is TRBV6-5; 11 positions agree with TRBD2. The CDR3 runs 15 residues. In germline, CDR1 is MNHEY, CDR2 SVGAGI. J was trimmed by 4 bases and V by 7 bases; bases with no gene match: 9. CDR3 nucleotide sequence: TGTGCCAGCACCCCAGCGACTAGCGGGGTATACGAGCAGTACTTC. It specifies CASTPATSGVYEQYF.

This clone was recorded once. CDR3 nucleotides: TGTGCCAGCAGCCCGGGACTAGCGGGGTTTGAGCAGTACTTC. Its protein product is CASSPGLAGFEQYF. The chain recombines TRBV14 with TRBJ2-7; 13 bases line up with TRBD2. Germline V CDR1 and CDR2: SGHDN, FVKESK. V dropped 4 bases and J dropped 7; count of bases not matched to a gene: 4. This CDR3 region has 14 residues.

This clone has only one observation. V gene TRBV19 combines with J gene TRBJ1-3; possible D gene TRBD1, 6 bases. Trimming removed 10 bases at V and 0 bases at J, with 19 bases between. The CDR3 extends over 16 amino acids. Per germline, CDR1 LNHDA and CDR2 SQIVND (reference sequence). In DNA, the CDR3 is TGTGCCACACAGTTAACAGGGACCGACTCTGGAAACACCATATATTTT. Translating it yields CATQLTGTDSGNTIYF.

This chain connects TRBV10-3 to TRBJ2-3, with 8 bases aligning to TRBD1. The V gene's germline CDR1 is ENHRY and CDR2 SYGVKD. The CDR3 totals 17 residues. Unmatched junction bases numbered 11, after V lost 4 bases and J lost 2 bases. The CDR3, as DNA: TGTGCCATCAGTGGGCCTTCGGGACAGGCTAACACAGATACGCAGTATTTT. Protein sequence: CAISGPSGQANTDTQYF.

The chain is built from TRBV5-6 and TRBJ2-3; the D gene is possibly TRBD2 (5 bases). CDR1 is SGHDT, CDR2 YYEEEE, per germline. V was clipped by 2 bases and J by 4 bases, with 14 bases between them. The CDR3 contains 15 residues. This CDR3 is CASSFDGRGADTQYF. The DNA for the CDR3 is TGTGCCAGCAGCTTTGACGGCCGGGGTGCAGATACGCAGTATTTT.

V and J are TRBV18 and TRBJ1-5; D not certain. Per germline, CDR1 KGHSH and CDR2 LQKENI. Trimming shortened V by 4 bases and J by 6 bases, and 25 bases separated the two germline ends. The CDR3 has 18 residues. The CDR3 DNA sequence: TGTGCCAGCTCACGAGCCGCTTTGGAGTGGAAGGAAGGTCAGCCCCAGCATTTT. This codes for CASSRAALEWKEGQPQHF.

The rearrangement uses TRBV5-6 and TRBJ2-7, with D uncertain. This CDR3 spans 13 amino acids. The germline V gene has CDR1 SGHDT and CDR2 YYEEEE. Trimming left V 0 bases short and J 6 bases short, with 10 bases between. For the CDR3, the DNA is TGTGCCAGCAGCTTGGACCCCCTAGGCGAGCAGTACTTC. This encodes CASSLDPLGEQYF. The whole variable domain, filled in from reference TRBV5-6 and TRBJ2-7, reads DAGVTQSPTHLIKTRGQQVTLRCSPKSGHDTVSWYQQALGQGPQFIFQYYEEEERQRGNFPDRFSGHQFPNYSSELNVNALLLGDSALYLCASSLDPLGEQYFGPGTRLTVT.

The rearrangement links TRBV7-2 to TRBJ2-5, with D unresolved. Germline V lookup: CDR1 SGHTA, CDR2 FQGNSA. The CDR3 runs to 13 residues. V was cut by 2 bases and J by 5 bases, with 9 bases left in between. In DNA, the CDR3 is TGTGCCAGCAGCTTACCCCCCTCCGAGACCCAGTACTTC. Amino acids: CASSLPPSETQYF.

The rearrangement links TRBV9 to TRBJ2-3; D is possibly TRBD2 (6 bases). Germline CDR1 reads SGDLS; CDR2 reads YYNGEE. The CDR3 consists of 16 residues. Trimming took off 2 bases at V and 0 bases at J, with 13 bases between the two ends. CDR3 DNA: TGTGCCAGCAGCGTCGGCGGGACCACTAGCACAGATACGCAGTATTTT. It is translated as CASSVGGTTSTDTQYF.

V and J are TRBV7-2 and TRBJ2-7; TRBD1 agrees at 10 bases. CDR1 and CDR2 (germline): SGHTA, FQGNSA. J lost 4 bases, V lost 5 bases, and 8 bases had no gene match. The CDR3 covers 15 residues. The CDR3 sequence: CASSHRDRGFYEQYF. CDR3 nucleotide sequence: TGTGCCAGCAGCCACCGGGACAGGGGTTTTTACGAGCAGTACTTC.

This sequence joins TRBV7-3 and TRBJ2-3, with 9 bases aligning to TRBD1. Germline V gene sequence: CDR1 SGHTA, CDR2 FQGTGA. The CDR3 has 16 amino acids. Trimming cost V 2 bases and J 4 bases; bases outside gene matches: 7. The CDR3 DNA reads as TGTGCCAGCAGCTTAGTAGTTACAGGGGGCCCAGATACGCAGTATTTT. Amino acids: CASSLVVTGGPDTQYF.

The CDR3 loop reads CASSSSGTGGNSPLHF. The CDR3 DNA reads TGTGCCAGCAGCTCGAGCGGGACAGGGGGCAATTCACCCCTCCACTTT. The chain couples TRBV14 to TRBJ1-6, with 12 bases that match TRBD1. This CDR3 contains 16 residues. Germline-derived CDR1 and CDR2 are SGHDN and FVKESK. The junction had 6 bases not matched to a gene; V was cut back by 5 bases and J by 7 bases. Full variable domain (remainder filled in from reference TRBV14 and TRBJ1-6): EAGVTQFPSHSVIEKGQTVTLRCDPISGHDNLYWYRRVMGKEIKFLLHFVKESKQDESGMPNNRFLAERTGGTYSTLKVQPAELEDSGVYFCASSSSGTGGNSPLHFGNGTRLTVT.